Each of the 26 T cell receptor beta chains below was sequenced from the same sample in a study of blood T cell repertoires in COVID-19. Sequencing used immunoSEQ multiplex PCR; TCRdb keeps in-frame clones, though not all of them. The sample consists of about 180,000 clones, approximately 87% of them appearing once. Sequenced sample: peripheral blood. Receptor source: a woman aged 70-85 years with COVID-19, enrolled during active disease.

This clone has just one count. This sequence joins TRBV5-4 and TRBJ2-1; D is undetermined. V shed 6 bases and J shed 0 bases, with 13 bases lying between them. CDR3 size: 15 residues. The germline V gene has CDR1 SGHNT and CDR2 YYREEE (reference sequence). CDR3 loop: CASTQTPSSYNEQFF. DNA for the CDR3: TGTGCCAGCACGCAGACACCGAGCTCCTACAATGAGCAGTTCTTC.

This chain uses TRBV11-3 with TRBJ2-1; D unclear. This CDR3 comprises 14 residues. The germline gives CDR1 SGHNT, CDR2 YENEEA. Trimming took 5 bases from V and 2 from J, leaving 10 bases between them. The chain's CDR3 is CASSELAPYNEQFF. The DNA of the CDR3 is TGTGCCAGCAGCGAACTTGCCCCCTACAATGAGCAGTTCTTC.

V and J are TRBV3-1 (or the pseudogene TRBV3-2) and TRBJ2-5; no definite D call. Trimming took 1 base from V and 5 from J, leaving 8 bases between them. Germline V lookup: CDR1 LGHDT, CDR2 YNNKEL (reference sequence). The length of the CDR3 is 13 residues. The CDR3 DNA follows: TGTGCCAGCAGCCAAGTGAGCACGGAGACCCAGTACTTC. Its translation is CASSQVSTETQYF.

The rearrangement uses TRBV4-1 and TRBJ2-7; D is perhaps TRBD2 (6 bases). Trimming shortened V by 0 bases and J by 1 base, and 19 bases separated the two germline ends. The germline CDR1 and CDR2 sequences are MGHRA and YSYEKL. The CDR3 spans 18 residues. Here the CDR3 DNA reads TGCGCCAGCAGCCAAGACATCTCGGTCCCGACTAGATCCTACGAGCAGTACTTC. Protein: CASSQDISVPTRSYEQYF.

This chain links TRBV6-5 with TRBJ1-2; 7 bases align to TRBD1. The V gene end was trimmed by 7 bases and the J gene end by 8 bases; junction bases not matched to a gene: 13. The germline V gene encodes CDR1 MNHEY and CDR2 SVGAGI. The CDR3 has 14 amino acids. Here the CDR3 reads CASIQGGLLRGYTF. DNA for the CDR3: TGTGCCAGCATTCAAGGGGGCCTACTGCGGGGCTACACCTTC.

The V gene is TRBV9, the J gene TRBJ2-7; 7 bases are shared with TRBD1. The germline V gene encodes CDR1 SGDLS and CDR2 YYNGEE. The V and J ends lost 0 bases and 3 bases, in that order; junction bases with no gene match: 12. This CDR3 region has 17 residues. CDR3 DNA: TGTGCCAGCAGCGTAGCGGACTTTTGGGGACAGAGCTACGAGCAGTACTTC. Protein: CASSVADFWGQSYEQYF. The full variable domain, with the rest looked up from reference TRBV9 and TRBJ2-7, is DSGVTQTPKHLITATGQRVTLRCSPRSGDLSVYWYQQSLDQGLQFLIQYYNGEERAKGNILERFSAQQFPDLHSELNLSSLELGDSALYFCASSVADFWGQSYEQYFGPGTRLTVT.

The table lists this clone with a count of one. This rearrangement joins TRBV6-6 to TRBJ2-7, with 9 bases that match TRBD2. Trimming removed 5 bases from V and 5 bases from J; junction bases left unmatched: 13. The V gene's germline CDR1 is MNHNY and CDR2 SVGAGI (reference sequence). CDR3 length: 16 residues. CDR3 nucleotide sequence: TGTGCCAGCAGTCGAGGTGTAGCGGGAGAATACCACGAGCAGTACTTC. This encodes CASSRGVAGEYHEQYF.

The J gene is TRBJ2-7, the V gene TRBV30, with 9 bases identical to TRBD2. Germline trimming cut 2 bases from V and 7 bases from J; bases unmatched to any gene: 18. CDR1 and CDR2 (germline): GTSNPN, SVGIG (reference sequence). The CDR3 has 17 residues. The CDR3 nucleotides are TGTGCCTGGAGTCCCCCCTGGGGATTAGCGGGAGATCATGAGCAGTACTTC. It translates to CAWSPPWGLAGDHEQYF.

The J gene is TRBJ1-6, the V gene TRBV11-2, with 8 bases that match TRBD1. Germline-derived CDR1 and CDR2 are SGHAT and FQNNGV. Trimming cost V 5 bases and J 5 bases; bases outside gene matches: 11. This CDR3 region has 17 residues. CDR3 nucleotides: TGTGCCAGCAGCCCATCACAGGGGGGAAGAAATAATTCACCCCTCCACTTT. Protein: CASSPSQGGRNNSPLHF.

The rearrangement links TRBV7-3 to TRBJ2-7, with TRBD1 matching 8 bases. The junction had 6 bases not matched to a gene; V was cut back by 5 bases and J by 6 bases. The length of the CDR3 is 13 residues. The germline CDR1 and CDR2 sequences are SGHTA and FQGTGA. The CDR3 loop reads CASSRGQGLEQYF. In nucleotides, the CDR3 is TGTGCCAGCAGCCGCGGACAGGGCCTCGAGCAGTACTTC. Full variable domain (missing parts from reference TRBV7-3 and TRBJ2-7): GAGVSQTPSNKVTEKGKYVELRCDPISGHTALYWYRQSLGQGPEFLIYFQGTGAADDSGLPNDRFFAVRPEGSVSTLKIQRTERGDSAVYLCASSRGQGLEQYFGPGTRLTVT.

The chain joins TRBV28 to TRBJ2-7; TRBD1 matches at 7 bases. J lost 3 bases, V lost 5 bases, and 16 bases had no gene match. Germline CDR1 is MDHEN and CDR2 is SYDVKM. The CDR3 has 17 amino acids. The CDR3 spells CASSLQLPRDSDYEQYF. CDR3 nucleotides: TGTGCCAGCAGTCTCCAACTTCCTAGGGACAGCGACTACGAGCAGTACTTC.

The count of this clone is one. The genes are TRBV4-2 and TRBJ2-5, with TRBD2 as a possible D gene (5 bases). Germline assignment: CDR1 LGHNA and CDR2 YNFKEQ. The CDR3 consists of 14 residues. The V gene lost 1 base and the J gene lost 4 bases, with 10 bases spanning the gap. Written as DNA, the CDR3 is TGTGCCAGCAGCCAAGTCGGGGTCATAGAGACCCAGTACTTC. Protein product: CASSQVGVIETQYF.

The V and J genes are TRBV6-5 and TRBJ1-2; 10 bases match TRBD1. This CDR3 region has 15 residues. The germline V gene has CDR1 MNHEY and CDR2 SVGAGI. V shed 6 bases, J shed 8 bases, and the junction held 12 bases outside the gene matches. The CDR3 here is CASRPLRQGAEGYTF. For the CDR3, the DNA is TGTGCCAGCAGGCCCTTAAGACAGGGGGCAGAAGGCTACACCTTC.

The chain's CDR3 is CASGQSYEQYF. In DNA, the CDR3 is TGTGCCAGCGGACAGTCCTACGAGCAGTACTTC. V gene TRBV3-1 (or the pseudogene TRBV3-2) combines with J gene TRBJ2-7; tentatively, D is TRBD1 (6 bases). The CDR3 spans 11 residues. Looked up from germline, CDR1 is LGHDT and CDR2 is YNNKEL (reference sequence). V dropped 8 bases and J dropped 1 base, with 6 bases sitting between them.

The rearrangement joins TRBV28 to TRBJ1-5; no reliable D call. V lost 2 bases and J 0 bases, leaving 17 bases between the germline ends. This CDR3 has 18 amino acids. Germline CDR1 MDHEN, CDR2 SYDVKM. The CDR3 DNA sequence: TGTGCCAGCAGTTTAACCAGGCCCCCTCCTTATAGCAATCAGCCCCAGCATTTT. Protein product: CASSLTRPPPYSNQPQHF.

The rearrangement joins TRBV2 to TRBJ1-2; D remains unclear. V lost 8 bases and J 4 bases, leaving 8 bases between the germline ends. The germline V gene has CDR1 SNHLY and CDR2 FYNNEI. The CDR3 is made up of 11 amino acids. The CDR3 DNA follows: TGTGCCAGCCATGCGAGCTATGGCTACACCTTC. Amino acid sequence: CASHASYGYTF.

V is TRBV2 and J is TRBJ1-1; TRBD1 agrees at 11 bases. The germline CDR1 and CDR2 sequences are SNHLY and FYNNEI. The CDR3 length is 12 residues. J gave up 4 bases and V 9 bases, and 1 base lay outside the gene matches. CDR3 amino acids: CARGTGGTEAFF. The CDR3 DNA follows: TGTGCCAGAGGGACAGGGGGCACTGAAGCTTTCTTT.

This clone was detected many times. The chain recombines TRBV28 with TRBJ1-6, with D tentatively TRBD1 (5 bases). CDR1 MDHEN and CDR2 SYDVKM come from the germline V gene. There are 17 residues in the CDR3. V lost 5 bases to trimming and J lost 10 bases, with 24 bases between them. CDR3 nucleotides: TGTGCCAGCAGTCCGAAAAAATGGGGGGGAGTCCCGTCACCCCTCCACTTT. Translated: CASSPKKWGGVPSPLHF. Based on the CDR3 plus reference TRBV28 and TRBJ1-6, the full variable domain is DVKVTQSSRYLVKRTGEKVFLECVQDMDHENMFWYRQDPGLGLRLIYFSYDVKMKEKGDIPEGYSVSREKKERFSLILESASTNQTSMYLCASSPKKWGGVPSPLHFGNGTRLTVT.

The chain uses TRBV6-5 and TRBJ2-2, with D possibly matching TRBD1 (6 bases). The CDR3 length is 15 residues. Trimming took 10 bases from V and 1 from J, leaving 16 bases between them. Germline assignment: CDR1 MNHEY and CDR2 SVGAGI. The CDR3 loop reads CAIERQDLNTGELFF. The CDR3 DNA reads TGTGCCATCGAACGACAGGACCTGAACACCGGGGAGCTGTTTTTT.

The chain joins TRBV6-6 to TRBJ1-1, with D unclear. The CDR3 has 14 residues. Germline lookup yields CDR1 MNHNY and CDR2 SVGAGI (reference sequence). The germline V and J ends were trimmed by 6 bases and 0 bases, with 11 bases remaining between them. CDR3: CASSSPPVNTEAFF. The CDR3 nucleotides read TGTGCCAGCAGCTCCCCCCCAGTGAACACTGAAGCTTTCTTT.

The chain recombines TRBV10-3 with TRBJ2-7; D is unclear. The V gene lost 3 bases and the J gene lost 7 bases, with 10 bases spanning the gap. Germline V gene lookup returns CDR1 ENHRY and CDR2 SYGVKD. This CDR3 contains 12 residues. DNA for the CDR3: TGTGCCATCAGTGACTTTCCGACAGAGCAGTACTTC. Translating gives CAISDFPTEQYF.

This clone was seen just once. The chain combines TRBV6-5 with TRBJ1-4, with a possible D match to TRBD1 (6 bases). The germline V gene has CDR1 MNHEY and CDR2 SVGAGI. Trimming pared 8 bases from V and 5 bases from J, leaving 9 bases between. The CDR3 extends over 12 amino acids. CDR3 DNA sequence: TGTGCCAGCGGACAGTTAAATGAAAAACTGTTTTTT. Protein sequence: CASGQLNEKLFF.

This clone was observed a single time. The chain uses TRBV19 and TRBJ1-5; D is ambiguous. The V gene lost 7 bases and the J gene lost 0 bases, with 13 bases spanning the gap. Germline assignment: CDR1 LNHDA and CDR2 SQIVND (reference sequence). The CDR3 is made up of 15 amino acids. The CDR3 region has the DNA TGTGCCAGTAAATGGGCTGTTTATAGCAATCAGCCCCAGCATTTT. It codes for CASKWAVYSNQPQHF.

This clone was detected only once. The chain joins TRBV28 to TRBJ1-5, with D perhaps matching TRBD1 (6 bases). Germline values: CDR1 MDHEN, CDR2 SYDVKM. Trimming cost V 8 bases and J 9 bases, with 23 bases left between them. The CDR3 covers 15 residues. The CDR3 loop reads CASLDGRGTLRPQHF. The CDR3 DNA is TGTGCCAGCCTTGATGGAAGGGGGACATTGCGGCCCCAGCATTTT.

The rearrangement joins TRBV5-1 to TRBJ2-3, with 7 bases aligning to TRBD2. Per the germline V gene, CDR1 is SGHRS and CDR2 is YFSETQ. This CDR3 is 15 amino acids long. V shed 6 bases, J shed 0 bases, and the junction held 7 bases outside the gene matches. The CDR3 DNA reads as TGCGCCAGCACACAACTAGCGCGTAGCACAGATACGCAGTATTTT. It translates to CASTQLARSTDTQYF. The full variable domain, completed using reference TRBV5-1 and TRBJ2-3, is KAGVTQTPRYLIKTRGQQVTLSCSPISGHRSVSWYQQTPGQGLQFLFEYFSETQRNKGNFPGRFSGRQFSNSRSEMNVSTLELGDSALYLCASTQLARSTDTQYFGPGTRLTVL.

The rearrangement uses TRBV29-1 and TRBJ2-3; 9 bases fit TRBD2. This CDR3 spans 14 amino acids. Germline loops: CDR1 SQVTM, CDR2 ANQGSEA. V trimming: 8 bases; J trimming: 4 bases; junction bases outside the gene matches: 10. As DNA, the CDR3 is TGCAGCCCACAGGGAGCGGGGGGCTCAGATACGCAGTATTTT. As protein: CSPQGAGGSDTQYF.